The rows below give T cell receptor beta chains drawn from one sample of a study of blood T cell repertoires in COVID-19. This table comes from immunoSEQ multiplex PCR, and its TCRdb copy is limited to in-frame clones, with some not included. The data show 300,000 to 350,000 clones, about 87% seen once. The sequencing input was PBMCs or T cells enriched from blood (not recorded which). The receptors derive from a woman aged 18-29 years who had recovered from COVID-19. The CDR3 runs from the conserved cysteine through the conserved F or W. D genes are given only for firm matches. A clone size is listed for some rows: how often the clone was seen (once, few, many), or a class if it is expanded.

>TRBJ1-2|TRBV24-1|-|TRBD1
TGTGCCACCAGTGATTCCCGACAGGGTTCTAACTATGGCTACACCTTC
CATSDSRQGSNYGYTF
>TRBJ1-1|TRBV11-1|-|TRBD1
TGTGCCAGCAGCCGGGACAGAGGGAACACTGAAGCTTTCTTT
CASSRDRGNTEAFF
>TRBJ1-4|TRBV2|-|-
TGTGCCAGCAGTGAGTTAACATTGTCAACCGAAAAACTGTTTTTT
CASSELTLSTEKLFF
>TRBJ1-2|TRBV19|-|-
TGTGCCAGTAGGATGCCCGAGGGCTATGGCTACACCTTC
CASRMPEGYGYTF
>TRBJ2-1|TRBV5-4|-|TRBD2
TGTGCCAGCAGCTTGAGGGTCGCGGGAGGGTCGGATGAGCAGTTCTTC
CASSLRVAGGSDEQFF
>TRBJ2-2|TRBV4-2|-|TRBD1
TGTGCCAGCAGCCCTAGACAGGGTAATGTTCACGGGGAGCTGTTTTTT
CASSPRQGNVHGELFF
>TRBJ1-2|TRBV2|-|-
TGTGCCAGCAGCCCGAGCTATGGCTACACCTTC
CASSPSYGYTF
>TRBJ2-3|TRBV9|-|TRBD1
TGTGCCAGCAGCGTAGGGACAGGGGGGACAGATACGCAGTATTTT
CASSVGTGGTDTQYF
>TRBJ1-1|TRBV4-2|-|-
TGTGCCAGCAGCCAAGGTTTCGGGAGGAACACTGAAGCTTTCTTT
CASSQGFGRNTEAFF
>TRBJ2-7|TRBV5-1|-|-
TGCGCCAGCAGCTTGGTAACAGGGTCGCTATACGAGCAGTACTTC
CASSLVTGSLYEQYF
>TRBJ1-2|TRBV7-9|-|TRBD1
TGTGCCAGCAGCCGGGACAGGGAGAATGGCTACACCTTC
CASSRDRENGYTF
>TRBJ2-3|TRBV15|-|TRBD2
TGTGCCACCGAGGGACGACTAGCGGGAGTCACAGATACGCAGTATTTT
CATEGRLAGVTDTQYF
>TRBJ2-2|TRBV5-6|once|-
TGTGCCAGCAGCTTGGCTGCCGGGGAGCTGTTTTTT
CASSLAAGELFF
>TRBJ2-1|TRBV7-2|-|TRBD1
TGTGCCAGCAGCCCCGAGGGGACAGGGAGGTACAATGAGCAGTTCTTC
CASSPEGTGRYNEQFF
>TRBJ2-7|TRBV6-2/TRBV6-3|-|TRBD1
TGTGCCAGCAGTCGGGACAGTGGAACCTACGAGCAGTACTTC
CASSRDSGTYEQYF
>TRBJ2-5|TRBV4-1|-|TRBD2
TGCGCCAGCAGCCAAGCCCGCATACTCCTAGCGGGGGGCGAGGAAGAGACCCAGTACTTC
CASSQARILLAGGEEETQYF
>TRBJ2-7|TRBV4-1|few|-
TGCGCCAGCAGCCAAAATATGGGCCAGCCAGGGGCCTACGAGCAGTACTTC
CASSQNMGQPGAYEQYF
>TRBJ1-6|TRBV5-6|-|-
TGTGCCAGCAGCCCGGACAGTTATTTTAATTCACCCCTCCACTTT
CASSPDSYFNSPLHF
>TRBJ2-3|TRBV6-5|-|-
TGTGCCAACACCCTAGCCGGCGACTCCACAGATACGCAGTATTTT
CANTLAGDSTDTQYF
>TRBJ2-7|TRBV28|few|TRBD1
TGTGCCAGCAGTTTTCTCGGGACAGGTCCCTACGAGCAGTACTTC
CASSFLGTGPYEQYF
>TRBJ2-1|TRBV4-3|-|TRBD1
TGCGCCAGCAGCCAAGATTTCGGGGACAGCTCCTACAATGAGCAGTTCTTC
CASSQDFGDSSYNEQFF
>TRBJ1-2|TRBV28|once|-
TGTGCCAGCAGTTTTTCTGGGGGGGGCTACACCTTC
CASSFSGGGYTF
>TRBJ2-1|TRBV6-6|-|-
TGTGCCAGCAGTTCCAACCGGGAGCAGTTCTTC
CASSSNREQFF
>TRBJ2-5|TRBV30|-|TRBD2
TGTGCCTGGAGTGTCACTAGCGGGGGGGCAGAGACCCAGTACTTC
CAWSVTSGGAETQYF
>TRBJ2-7|TRBV6-1|-|-
TGTGCCAGCAGTGAAACCGTGCAGGCCAGTCCCGCCTACGAGCAGTACTTC
CASSETVQASPAYEQYF
>TRBJ1-6|TRBV19|once|TRBD1
TGTGCCAGTAGTACACGGAGGACAGGGGGCTTTTCACCCCTCCACTTT
CASSTRRTGGFSPLHF
>TRBJ1-1|TRBV28|few|TRBD1
TGTGCCAGCAGTTTAGAGCTGGGACAGGGGGCGACTGAAGCTTTCTTT
CASSLELGQGATEAFF
>TRBJ1-2|TRBV5-5|-|-
TGTGCCAGCAGCTCCTCGAGTGGGGCCCTGGGGGGCTACACCTTC
CASSSSSGALGGYTF
>TRBJ2-7|TRBV2|-|TRBD1
TGTGCCAGCAACTCGGGACAGAGCTACGAGCAGTACTTC
CASNSGQSYEQYF